This T cell receptor beta chain was sequenced for a study of cytomegalovirus exposure and HLA in healthy donors. Study-wide results and caveats: It emerged from a later analysis that several of the most significant clusters appeared to be linked to common viral pathogens. Sequencing had likely introduced a cluster of highly shared sequence variants as an artifact. Being productive about 87% or about 30% of the time was typical of most TCR beta V segments in an earlier analysis.

A word on this clone: Its cognate antigen is unknown.

Germline V gene data show CDR1 as KGHSH and CDR2 as LQKENI. The CDR3 loop spans 14 amino acids. V lost 3 bases, J lost 3 bases, and 11 bases lay in between. PCR employed 60 Vbeta and 13 Jbeta primers. Using immunoSEQ multiplex PCR, the repertoire was profiled, and TCRdb retains in-frame clones only, with some absent. Of about 120,000 clones listed, 79% were seen once; the top ten hold around 4.5%. Regarding donors, all were healthy bone marrow donors. The receptor comes from a man aged 25 to 40 in good health and CMV-seropositive. This chain uses TRBV18 with TRBJ1-1; no reliable D call. The sequencing sample was made of PBMCs. CDR3 sequence: CASSPPTRDTEAFF. DNA of the CDR3: TGTGCCAGCTCACCGCCGACAAGAGACACTGAAGCTTTCTTT.